This T cell receptor beta chain originates from a study of regulatory T cells in long-lasting Graves disease. HTBI primers from iRepertoire and Arm-PCR of CDR3 regions yielded the TCR beta libraries. Using its own MiXCR run on the multiplex PCR reads, TCRdb lists one record per CDR3 protein. The sample contains some 350,000 distinct CDR3 sequences, roughly 17% of which appear only once. Specified time point: newly diagnosed GD, antithyroid drugs for less than 3 months. There was RNA extracted from PBMCs, and the TCR library was made from it. A remark on this clonotype: Its cognate antigen is unknown.

The germline V gene has CDR1 LNHDA and CDR2 SQIVND (reference sequence). Trimming removed 7 bases at V and 9 bases at J, with 16 bases between. CDR3 length: 13 amino acids. General observations from the study: There was favoring of TRBV28, TRBJ1-2 and TRBJ2-5 in persistent disease.

Another study also made use of these data, one on T cells in Graves' hyperthyroidism and ophthalmopathy. That source adds: HTBI primers were employed in a first-round RT-PCR of the TCR CDR3.

Sequencing was performed on peripheral blood mononuclear cells (PBMCs), taken at new diagnosis, from a patient treated with antithyroid drugs. This chain links TRBV19 with TRBJ1-5; D gene uncertain. The receptor comes from a woman aged 18-29 years with Graves disease. CDR3 in amino acids: CASTSIGRPPQHF. In DNA, the CDR3 is TGTGCCAGTACTTCTATCGGTCGCCCGCCCCAGCATTTT.